The present TCR beta chain was sequenced within a study of T cell changes during pregnancy in multiple sclerosis. The germline V gene encodes CDR1 MNHNS and CDR2 SASEGT. The V gene end was trimmed by 5 bases and the J gene end by 6 bases; junction bases not matched to a gene: 7. There are 13 residues in the CDR3. Assay: immunoSEQ multiplex PCR; the TCRdb copy retains only in-frame clones and omits some. The sample has about 40,000 clones; around nine tenths are singletons. Sequenced here: peripheral blood, sampled before pregnancy. The receptor comes from a female donor with multiple sclerosis, enrolled in a pregnancy study. The chain recombines TRBV6-1 with TRBJ2-7, with TRBD2 identical over 7 bases. The CDR3 DNA is TGTGCCAGCAGTTGGGCGGGAGCACCCGAGCAGTACTTC. Its protein is CASSWAGAPEQYF.